What follows is one T cell receptor (beta chain) and its context. The CDR3 length is 16 residues. In germline, CDR1 is MNHNY, CDR2 SVGAGI (reference sequence). J lost 8 bases, V lost 6 bases, and 15 bases had no gene match. Clones were sequenced by immunoSEQ multiplex PCR, and TCRdb holds only the in-frame ones, with some missing. This table has 95,000 to 110,000 clones, about nine tenths appearing once. This record belongs to a study of T cell changes during pregnancy in multiple sclerosis. This material consisted of peripheral blood, taken in the third trimester of pregnancy. This sequence was found in a female donor in good health, enrolled as a control in a pregnancy study. The V and J genes are TRBV6-6 and TRBJ2-1, with 8 positions matching TRBD1. The DNA for the CDR3 is TGTGCCAGCAGATATGACAGGGGCTTTCTTTACGATGAGCAGTTCTTC. Translating gives CASRYDRGFLYDEQFF.